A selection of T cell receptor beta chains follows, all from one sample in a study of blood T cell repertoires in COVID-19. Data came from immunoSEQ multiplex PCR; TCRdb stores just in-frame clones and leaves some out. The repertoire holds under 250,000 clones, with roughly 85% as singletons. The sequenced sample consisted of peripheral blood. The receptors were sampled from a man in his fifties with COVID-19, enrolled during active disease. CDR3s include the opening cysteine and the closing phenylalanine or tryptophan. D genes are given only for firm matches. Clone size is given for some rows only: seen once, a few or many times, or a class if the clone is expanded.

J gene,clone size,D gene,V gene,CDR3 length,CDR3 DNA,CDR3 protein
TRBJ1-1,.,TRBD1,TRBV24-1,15,TGTGCCACCAGTGATAGGGGACAGGGGCCCACTGAAGCTTTCTTT,CATSDRGQGPTEAFF
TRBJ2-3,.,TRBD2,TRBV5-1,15,TGCGCCAGCAGTCAAACCGGGACTAGACCGGATACGCAGTATTTT,CASSQTGTRPDTQYF
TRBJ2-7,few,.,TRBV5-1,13,TGCGCCAGCAGCGTAACTTCCCTGTCCGAGCAGTACTTC,CASSVTSLSEQYF
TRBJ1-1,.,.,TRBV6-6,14,TGTGCCAGCACCAGGACAGAAATGAACACTGAAGCTTTCTTT,CASTRTEMNTEAFF
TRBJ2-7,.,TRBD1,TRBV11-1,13,TGTGCCAGCAGCTTGGACAGGGGTAGCGAGCAGTACTTC,CASSLDRGSEQYF
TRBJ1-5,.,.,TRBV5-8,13,TGTGCCAGCAGCTGGGGGCCCAGTCAGCCCCAGCATTTT,CASSWGPSQPQHF
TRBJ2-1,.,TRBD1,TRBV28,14,TGTGCCAGCACCGCAGGGGGCTCCTACAATGAGCAGTTCTTC,CASTAGGSYNEQFF
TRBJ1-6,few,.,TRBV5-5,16,TGTGCCAGCAGCTTGGTCGTGACAGAGTATAATTCACCCCTCCACTTT,CASSLVVTEYNSPLHF
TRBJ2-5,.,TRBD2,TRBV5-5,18,TGTGCCAGCAGCAATACAAGGACTAGCGGCCTTCTTACGGGGACCCAGTACTTC,CASSNTRTSGLLTGTQYF
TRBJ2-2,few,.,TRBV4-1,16,TGCGCCAGCAGCCAAGGAATAGGGGCGAACACCGGGGAGCTGTTTTTT,CASSQGIGANTGELFF
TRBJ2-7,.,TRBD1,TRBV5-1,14,TGCGCCAGCAGCATAGGGACAGGTGCCTACGAGCAGTACTTC,CASSIGTGAYEQYF
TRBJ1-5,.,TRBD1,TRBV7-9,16,TGTGCCAGCAGCCCTATGACAGGGAATAGCAATCAGCCCCAGCATTTT,CASSPMTGNSNQPQHF
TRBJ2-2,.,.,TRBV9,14,TGTGCCAGCACCGACCGACAGGTCACCGGGGAGCTGTTTTTT,CASTDRQVTGELFF
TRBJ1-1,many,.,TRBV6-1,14,TGTGCCAGCAGTGAGGTCCAGGGTTTCACTGAAGCTTTCTTT,CASSEVQGFTEAFF
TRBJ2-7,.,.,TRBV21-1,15,TGTGCCAGCAGCAAAGCGCAGGGGTCTGGGAACGAGCAGTACTTC,CASSKAQGSGNEQYF
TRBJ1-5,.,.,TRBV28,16,TGTGCCAGCAGTTTCCGAGGGGGGGGGCGCGGTCAGCCCCAGCATTTT,CASSFRGGGRGQPQHF
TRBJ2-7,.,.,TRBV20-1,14,TGCAGTGCTAGTAAATCGGGGGAGATCTACGAGCAGTACTTC,CSASKSGEIYEQYF
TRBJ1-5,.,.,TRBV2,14,TGTGCCAGCAGTGTGGTCAGTAGCAATCAGCCCCAGCATTTT,CASSVVSSNQPQHF
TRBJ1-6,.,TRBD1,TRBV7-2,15,TGTGCCAGCAGCGCGGGACAGCCAGGGGGTTCACCCCTCCACTTT,CASSAGQPGGSPLHF
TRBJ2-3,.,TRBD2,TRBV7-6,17,TGTGCCAGCAGCTTGGGGACTAGCGGGGTCCGCACAGATACGCAGTATTTT,CASSLGTSGVRTDTQYF
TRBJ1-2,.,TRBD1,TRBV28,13,TGTGCCAGCAGTTTGGGACAGAACTATGGCTACACCTTC,CASSLGQNYGYTF
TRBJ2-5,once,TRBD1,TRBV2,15,TGTGCCAGCAGTGGGGGACAGGGAAGAGGGGAGACCCAGTACTTC,CASSGGQGRGETQYF
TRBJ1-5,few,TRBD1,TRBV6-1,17,TGTGCCAGCAGTGAAGCTCGGACAGGGAATAGCAATCAGCCCCAGCATTTT,CASSEARTGNSNQPQHF
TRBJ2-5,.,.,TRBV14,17,TGTGCCAGCAGCCAAGGACTGGGTAGCGGTGCGGAAGAGACCCAGTACTTC,CASSQGLGSGAEETQYF
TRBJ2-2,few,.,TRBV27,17,TGTGCCAGCAGAACACTCACCCAATCTCAGGGTGCCGGGGAGCTGTTTTTT,CASRTLTQSQGAGELFF
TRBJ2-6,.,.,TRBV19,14,TGTGCCAGTAGTCCCAACTCTGGGGCCAACGTCCTGACTTTC,CASSPNSGANVLTF
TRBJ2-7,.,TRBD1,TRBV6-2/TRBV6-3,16,TGTGCCAGCAGCTCCGGGACAGAAATGGGATCCTACGAGCAGTACTTC,CASSSGTEMGSYEQYF
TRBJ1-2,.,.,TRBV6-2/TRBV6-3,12,TGTGCCAGCAGCAATACTAACTATGGCTACACCTTC,CASSNTNYGYTF
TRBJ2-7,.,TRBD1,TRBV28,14,TGTGCCAGCAGTTCTAACAGGGGAGCCTACGAGCAGTACTTC,CASSSNRGAYEQYF
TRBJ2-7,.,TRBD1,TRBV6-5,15,TGTGCCAGCAGTTCCAAGGGACAGGGGGGCTACGAGCAGTACTTC,CASSSKGQGGYEQYF
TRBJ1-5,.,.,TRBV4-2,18,TGTGCCAGCAGCCAATCCCCAATTGGGACTCAGGGCAATCAGCCCCAGCATTTT,CASSQSPIGTQGNQPQHF